Detailed here is one TCR beta chain. Its antigen is still unknown. Qualities for individual bases were not recorded, and no much larger clone is one base off. The instrument was an Illumina HiSeq 2500. TCR beta libraries were prepared by quantitative 5'-RACE with molecular barcodes. Under the source paper's analysis protocol: A new computational method based on a probabilistic model of VDJ rearrangement was used to identify disease-linked TCR variants. TCRdb redid the processing of the public reads, applying fastp at Q25 and MiXCR, and retained in-frame beta chains. Each entry is one CDR3 protein sequence, shown with its most common DNA and genes. Here the V and J calls rest on TCRdb's processing, not on the authors' analysis. For this sample the table gives over 200,000 distinct CDR3 sequences, of which under 12% were detected only once. The top ten constitute less than 25% of the sample. The sample originates from a study of CD8 T cells in ankylosing spondylitis (dated by TCRdb to about 2017). For context, the study as a whole: To find TCR variants linked to disease, the study profiled T cell receptor beta repertoires in ankylosing spondylitis patients and healthy donors. The full study cohort was made up of approximately 27 ankylosing spondylitis patients and 108 healthy donors. Peripheral blood was sampled, and synovial fluid was additionally collected from ankylosing spondylitis patients.

General conclusions and limits of the study: Blood from ankylosing spondylitis patients appeared to be characterized by a TCR beta motif composed of about 8 highly homologous amino acid variants. The disease-linked clones showed a CD8+ phenotype and occurred at relatively low frequencies in peripheral blood. The disease-linked clones were reported as significantly enriched in matched synovial fluid samples from ankylosing spondylitis patients. Some motif variants had previously been reported in the synovial fluid and blood of reactive arthritis patients, which suggests shared mechanisms of disease initiation.

Cut back by 3 bases and 5 bases, the V and J ends lie 11 bases apart. The germline V gene provides CDR1 SGHAT and CDR2 FQNNGV. Inclusive of the bounding cysteine and phenylalanine, the CDR3 is 13 residues long. The read is trimmed to its CDR3 DNA, 39 bases read in frame from base 1. The sequenced material came from blood, either unsorted or a sorted T cell fraction (not recorded which). The source of this sequence is a male donor with ankylosing spondylitis or in good health (not recorded which). The rearrangement joined TRBV11-2 to TRBJ2-7; no confident D gene assignment can be made. CDR3 reads: CASSLAFIDEQYF. The nucleotide sequence is given as TGTGCCAGCAGCTTGGCGTTTATCGACGAGCAGTACTTC.